This T cell receptor (beta chain) was recorded in a study of shared clonotypes between healthy human individuals (dated by TCRdb to 2020 to 2022). Regarding the study in general: The cohort included three men and two women between 18 and 49 years of age. Different laboratories and diverse techniques were used to prepare libraries and sequence TCR repertoires, to increase sequencing depth and limit assay-specific biases. To estimate repertoire size and how much clonotypes are shared between individuals, the study performed deep sequencing of blood TCR repertoires from roughly five healthy adults. Per donor, three plates each were used for CD4 naive and CD4 memory, two for CD8 naive, and one for CD8 memory. Each donor's leukapheresis produced roughly between roughly 0.94 and 9.5 billion PBMCs.

V and J are truncated by 2 bases and 5 bases respectively, leaving an intervening sequence of 3 bases. The cysteine opens and the phenylalanine closes a CDR3 of 11 amino acids. Of the read, only the CDR3 DNA is kept; its 33 bases are in frame from base 1. The germline V gene yields KGHSH for CDR1 and LQKENI for CDR2. TCR CDR3 regions were amplified from genomic DNA by multiplex PCR using the deep immunoSEQ assay. Genomic DNA extracted from each cell subset was distributed evenly over all wells of several immunoSEQ 96-well plates, and each plate served as one replicate. Each replicate PCR for sorted subsets received roughly 0.2 ug genomic DNA, equal to roughly 29,000 T cell genomes. Purified libraries were quantified with a Qubit 3.0 fluorometer, sized on a Bioanalyzer 2100, and re-quantified with the KAPA Library Quantification kit. Every immunoSEQ 96-well plate was sequenced on a separate single-read 150-cycle Illumina NextSeq 550 flow cell. The study's own analysis went as follows. The immunoSEQ output contained only junctional sequences without quality scores, so filtering could not match that applied to full-length reads. To assign V/J genes and CDR3, sequences were annotated against IMGT germline references using PyIR, a Python wrapper for IgBLAST v1.9. Any read was removed if the V/J assignment was weak (E-value above 1e-6), the CDR3 was missing, or the read contained stop codons, out-of-frame junctions, or ambiguous translated residues. V3J clonotypes were defined as sequences sharing the same inferred V gene, J gene, and CDR3 amino acid sequence. Percentage overlap between repertoires was computed as shared unique clonotypes divided by the size of the smaller repertoire. RTK rarefaction, the Chao1 estimator, and Recon v2.1 estimates of unobserved clonotypes were used to assess repertoire richness. Generation probabilities were computed with OLGA for all TCRbeta clonotypes obtained by the gDNA method from several donors. TCRdb limited this immuneACCESS table to in-frame rearrangements with V and J called. A share of clones is missing; checked studies link under half to unresolved V genes, and the rest is unexplained. That table is the source of V, J and clone size, and D and trimming were worked out from the DNA. This sample holds a few million clones; roughly 92% were observed only once. The leading ten clones occupy approximately 0.41% of the sample.

Worth noting for this clone: Its antigen is currently not known. No much larger clone exists at a distance of one base, and base qualities are not known. This sample also contains other DNA sequences that code for the same CDR3.

The donors were healthy, HIV-negative adults who had no recently reported acute infections or vaccinations. Only Caucasian adults living in Nashville, Tennessee, USA were represented among the donors. CD4+ T cells were enriched through magnetic negative selection, after which naive cells were positively selected on CD45RA and the remaining negative fraction served as the memory subset. After blood collection by leukapheresis, PBMCs were isolated using Ficoll-Histopaque density gradient centrifugation and then cryopreserved in the vapor phase of liquid nitrogen. Analytical flow cytometry was used to check the purity and quantity of each magnetically sorted T cell population. Genomic DNA was isolated from each sorted fraction and quantified by UV absorbance on a Nanodrop 2000c. The paper's findings and limits, for the study overall: Compared with non-shared clonotypes, clonotypes shared by all four sorted-subset donors had higher generation probabilities. Only blood was sampled, and tissue TCR repertoires likely differ from those in blood. Estimated clonotype richness was generally larger for naive than for memory subsets. Incomplete sequencing was indicated by rarefaction of sorted-subset datasets, despite the large sequencing depth. Pairwise subsampling indicated that sequencing depth was expected to affect the degree of clonotype sharing among donors. The small number of donors limited the genetic and exposure-history diversity represented. Sharing across several donors was observed for approximately 4.6% of naive CD4, 3.5% of naive CD8, about 2.3% of memory CD4, and roughly 0.4% of memory CD8 clonotypes.

The V and J segments used are TRBV18 and TRBJ2-5, with no confident D gene call. The sequencing sample was made of naive CD4+ T cells from PBMCs. Read against the paper, the sample's cell subset or site label means: CD45RA+ positively selected. The source is a man between 18 and 35 years old in good health. Some clones in this sample may be carry-over from other donors' samples. The CDR3 region: CASSPAETQYF. The nucleotide sequence reads as follows: TGTGCCAGCTCACCAGCGGAGACCCAGTACTTC.